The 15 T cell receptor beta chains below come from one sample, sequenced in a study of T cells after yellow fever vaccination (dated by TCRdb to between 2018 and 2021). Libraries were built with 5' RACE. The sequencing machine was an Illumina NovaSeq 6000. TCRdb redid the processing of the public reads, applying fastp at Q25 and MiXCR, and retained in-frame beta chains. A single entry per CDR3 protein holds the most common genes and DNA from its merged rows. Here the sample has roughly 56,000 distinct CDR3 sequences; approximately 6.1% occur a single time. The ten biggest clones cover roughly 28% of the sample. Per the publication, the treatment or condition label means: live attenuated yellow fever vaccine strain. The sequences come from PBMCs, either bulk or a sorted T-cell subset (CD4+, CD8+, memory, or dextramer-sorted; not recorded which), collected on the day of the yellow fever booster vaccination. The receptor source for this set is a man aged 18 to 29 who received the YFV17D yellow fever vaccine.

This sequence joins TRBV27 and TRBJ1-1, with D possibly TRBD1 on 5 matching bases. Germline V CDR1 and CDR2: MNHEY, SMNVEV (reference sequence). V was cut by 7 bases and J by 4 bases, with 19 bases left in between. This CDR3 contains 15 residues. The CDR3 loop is CASTSGGAPGTEAFF. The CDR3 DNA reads TGTGCCAGCACCTCGGGAGGGGCCCCTGGCACTGAAGCTTTCTTT.

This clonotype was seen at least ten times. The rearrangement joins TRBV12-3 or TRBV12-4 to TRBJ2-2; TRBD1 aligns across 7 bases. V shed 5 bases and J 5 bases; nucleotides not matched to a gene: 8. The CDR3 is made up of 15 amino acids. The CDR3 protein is CASSAGRGSTGELFF. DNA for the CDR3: TGTGCCAGCAGTGCCGGCAGGGGGAGTACCGGGGAGCTGTTTTTT.

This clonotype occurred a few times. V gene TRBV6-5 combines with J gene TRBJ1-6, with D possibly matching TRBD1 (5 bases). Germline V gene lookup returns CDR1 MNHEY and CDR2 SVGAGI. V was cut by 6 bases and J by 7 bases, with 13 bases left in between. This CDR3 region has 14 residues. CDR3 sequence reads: CASRKGHQNSPLHF. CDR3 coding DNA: TGTGCCAGCAGAAAGGGGCATCAGAATTCACCCCTCCACTTT.

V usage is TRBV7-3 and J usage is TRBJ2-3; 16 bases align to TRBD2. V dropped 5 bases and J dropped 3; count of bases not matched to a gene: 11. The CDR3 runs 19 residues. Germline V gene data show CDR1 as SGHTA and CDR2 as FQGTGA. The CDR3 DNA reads TGTGCCAGCAGCCTCACCGGGACTAGCGGGGGGGCAGTGACAGATACGCAGTATTTT. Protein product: CASSLTGTSGGAVTDTQYF.

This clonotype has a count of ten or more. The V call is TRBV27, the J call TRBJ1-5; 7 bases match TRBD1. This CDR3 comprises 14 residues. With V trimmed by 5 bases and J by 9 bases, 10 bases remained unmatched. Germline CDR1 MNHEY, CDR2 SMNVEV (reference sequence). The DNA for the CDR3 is TGTGCCAGCAGTCCGGGACAGAACTTAGGGCCCCAGCATTTT. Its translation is CASSPGQNLGPQHF.

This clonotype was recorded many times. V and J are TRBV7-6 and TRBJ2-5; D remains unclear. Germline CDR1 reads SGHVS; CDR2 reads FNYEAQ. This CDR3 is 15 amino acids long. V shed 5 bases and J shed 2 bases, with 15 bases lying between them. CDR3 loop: CASSPRTGPQETQYF. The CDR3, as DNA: TGTGCCAGCAGCCCCAGGACCGGTCCTCAAGAGACCCAGTACTTC.

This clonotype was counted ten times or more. The CDR3 spells CASSLSQSNQPQHF. As DNA, the CDR3 is TGTGCCAGCAGCTTATCCCAGAGCAATCAGCCCCAGCATTTT. The chain uses TRBV13 and TRBJ1-5; D unresolved. Germline V lookup: CDR1 PRHDT, CDR2 FYEKMQ (reference sequence). This CDR3 has 14 residues. Trimming stripped 2 bases from V and 1 base from J, with 6 bases between. Drawing the rest from reference TRBV13 and TRBJ1-5, the complete variable domain is AAGVIQSPRHLIKEKRETATLKCYPIPRHDTVYWYQQGPGQDPQFLISFYEKMQSDKGSIPDRFSAQQFSDYHSELNMSSLELGDSALYFCASSLSQSNQPQHFGDGTRLSIL.

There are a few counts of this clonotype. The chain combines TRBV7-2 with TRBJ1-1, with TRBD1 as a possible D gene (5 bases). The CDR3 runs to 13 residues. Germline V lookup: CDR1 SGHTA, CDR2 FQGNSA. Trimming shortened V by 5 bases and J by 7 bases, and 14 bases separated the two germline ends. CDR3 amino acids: CASSNRQGFEAFF. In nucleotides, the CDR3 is TGTGCCAGCAGCAATCGCCAGGGTTTTGAAGCTTTCTTT.

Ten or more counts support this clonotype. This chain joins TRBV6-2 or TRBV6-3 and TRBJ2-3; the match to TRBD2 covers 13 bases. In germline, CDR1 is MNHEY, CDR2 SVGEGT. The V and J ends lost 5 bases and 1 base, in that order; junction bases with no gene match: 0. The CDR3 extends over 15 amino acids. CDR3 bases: TGTGCCAGCAGTGGACTAGCGGGGGGCACAGATACGCAGTATTTT. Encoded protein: CASSGLAGGTDTQYF.

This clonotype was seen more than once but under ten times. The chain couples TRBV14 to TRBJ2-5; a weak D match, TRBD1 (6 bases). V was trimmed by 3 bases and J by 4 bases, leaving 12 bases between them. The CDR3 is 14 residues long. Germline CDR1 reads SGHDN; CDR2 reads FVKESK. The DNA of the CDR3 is TGTGCCAGCAGCCAGATACAGGGTAGAGAGACCCAGTACTTC. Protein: CASSQIQGRETQYF. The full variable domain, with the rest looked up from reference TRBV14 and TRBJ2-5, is EAGVTQFPSHSVIEKGQTVTLRCDPISGHDNLYWYRRVMGKEIKFLLHFVKESKQDESGMPNNRFLAERTGGTYSTLKVQPAELEDSGVYFCASSQIQGRETQYFGPGTRLLVL.

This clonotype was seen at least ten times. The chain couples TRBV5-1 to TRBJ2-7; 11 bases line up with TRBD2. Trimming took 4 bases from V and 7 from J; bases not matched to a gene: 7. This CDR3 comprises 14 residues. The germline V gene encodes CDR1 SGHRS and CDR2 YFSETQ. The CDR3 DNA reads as TGCGCCAGCAGCCTAACCCTAGCGGGGGGAGAGCAGTACGTC. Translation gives CASSLTLAGGEQYV.

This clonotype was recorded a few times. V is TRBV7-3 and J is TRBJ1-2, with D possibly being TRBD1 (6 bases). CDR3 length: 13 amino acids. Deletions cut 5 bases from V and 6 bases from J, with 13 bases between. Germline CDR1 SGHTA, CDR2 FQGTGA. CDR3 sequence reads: CASSDDGGHGYTF. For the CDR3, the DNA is TGTGCCAGCAGCGACGATGGGGGCCATGGCTACACCTTC.

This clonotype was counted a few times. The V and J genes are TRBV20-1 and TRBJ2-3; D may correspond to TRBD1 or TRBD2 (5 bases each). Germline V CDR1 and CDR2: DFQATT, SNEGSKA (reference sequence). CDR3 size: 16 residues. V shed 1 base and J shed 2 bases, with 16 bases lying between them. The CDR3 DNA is TGCAGTGCTAGAGCGGGGCTTTCTGAACCCACAGATACGCAGTATTTT. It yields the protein CSARAGLSEPTDTQYF.

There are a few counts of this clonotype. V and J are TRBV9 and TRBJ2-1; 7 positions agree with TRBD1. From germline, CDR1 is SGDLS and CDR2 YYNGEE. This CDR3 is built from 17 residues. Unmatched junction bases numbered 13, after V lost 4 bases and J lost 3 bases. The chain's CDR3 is CASSHPRGTVFYNEQFF. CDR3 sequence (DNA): TGTGCCAGCAGCCATCCGAGAGGGACAGTTTTCTACAATGAGCAGTTCTTC.

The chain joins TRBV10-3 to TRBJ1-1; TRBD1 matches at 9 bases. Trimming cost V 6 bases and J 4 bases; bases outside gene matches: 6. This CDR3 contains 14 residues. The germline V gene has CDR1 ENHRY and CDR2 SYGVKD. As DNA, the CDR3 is TGTGCCATCAGCGGAGAGACAGGGGGCACTGAAGCTTTCTTT. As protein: CAISGETGGTEAFF.